The 25 T cell receptor beta chains below come from one sample, sequenced in a study of blood T cell repertoires in COVID-19. Repertoires were generated with immunoSEQ multiplex PCR, while TCRdb's copy carries only in-frame clones and drops some. The sample consists of approximately 530,000 clones, less than 90% of them appearing once. Material for sequencing was peripheral blood. The receptors stem from a woman between 45 and 65 years old with COVID-19, enrolled during active disease.

The chain combines TRBV4-1 with TRBJ1-2, with TRBD1 identical over 7 bases. The J segment lost 7 bases and the V segment lost 0 bases, leaving 8 bases of the junction unmatched. The germline V gene has CDR1 MGHRA and CDR2 YSYEKL. The CDR3 spans 15 residues. The CDR3, as DNA: TGCGCCAGCAGCCAAGAAGGACAGGCGAGGGGTGGCTACACCTTC. Residues: CASSQEGQARGGYTF.

The chain has TRBV5-6 and TRBJ1-2; 7 bases agree with TRBD1. Germline V gives CDR1 SGHDT, CDR2 YYEEEE. The J segment lost 8 bases and the V segment lost 0 bases, leaving 4 bases of the junction unmatched. This CDR3 is built from 13 residues. In nucleotides, the CDR3 is TGTGCCAGCAGCTTGGCGGGAGGGGGCGGCTACACCTTC. Protein sequence: CASSLAGGGGYTF.

The chain is built from TRBV30 and TRBJ2-2, with a possible D match to TRBD1 (6 bases). V gave up 3 bases and J gave up 6 bases, with 14 bases separating them. The CDR3 runs 14 residues. Per germline, CDR1 GTSNPN and CDR2 SVGIG (reference sequence). The CDR3 loop reads CAWRGQTSAGELFF. The CDR3 coding sequence is TGTGCCTGGAGAGGACAGACCTCGGCCGGGGAGCTGTTTTTT.

This chain joins TRBV11-2 and TRBJ1-1; 10 nucleotides agree with TRBD1. The V segment lost 5 bases and the J segment 10 bases; nucleotides outside the gene matches: 4. CDR1 and CDR2 from the germline V gene are SGHAT and FQNNGV. The CDR3 runs to 12 residues. The CDR3 DNA sequence: TGTGCCAGCAGCCCCGGGACAGGGGTAGCTTTCTTT. It codes for CASSPGTGVAFF.

The chain employs TRBV5-4 and TRBJ2-5; TRBD2 matches at 10 bases. The length of the CDR3 is 15 residues. Germline CDR1 reads SGHNT; CDR2 reads YYREEE (reference sequence). The J segment lost 1 base and the V segment lost 9 bases, leaving 9 bases of the junction unmatched. The CDR3, as DNA: TGTGCCACCGCCTCCAGGACTAGCGGCCAAGAGACCCAGTACTTC. Amino acids: CATASRTSGQETQYF.

The V and J genes are TRBV10-2 and TRBJ2-7, with 9 bases aligning to TRBD2. CDR1 and CDR2 (germline): WSHSY, SAAADI. V shed 8 bases and J 1 base; nucleotides not matched to a gene: 6. The CDR3 runs to 14 residues. The CDR3 bases are TGCGCCAGCGGTGGACTAGCGAGATCCTACGAGCAGTACTTC. The encoded protein is CASGGLARSYEQYF.

The chain combines TRBV7-2 with TRBJ1-5; unclear D gene. The CDR3 has 15 residues. The germline gives CDR1 SGHTA, CDR2 FQGNSA. The V gene lost 5 bases and the J gene lost 0 bases, with 11 bases spanning the gap. The CDR3 DNA sequence: TGTGCCAGCAGCCCCCGGGTCAATAGCAATCAGCCCCAGCATTTT. It yields the protein CASSPRVNSNQPQHF.

This rearrangement joins TRBV6-5 to TRBJ1-1; 7 nucleotides align to TRBD1. CDR3 length: 14 amino acids. Germline V gene lookup returns CDR1 MNHEY and CDR2 SVGAGI. Trimming cost V 6 bases and J 5 bases; bases outside gene matches: 9. CDR3: CASSRDRVGTEAFF. CDR3 DNA: TGTGCCAGCAGCCGAGACAGGGTTGGGACTGAAGCTTTCTTT.

This clone was picked up a small number of times. The chain couples TRBV11-3 to TRBJ2-5, with 10 bases aligning to TRBD1. V trimming: 5 bases; J trimming: 5 bases; junction bases outside the gene matches: 8. Germline CDR1 and CDR2: SGHNT and YENEEA. The CDR3 sequence is 15 residues long. In DNA, the CDR3 is TGTGCCAGCAGCGACCGGACAGGGGGTTGGGAGACCCAGTACTTC. Translating gives CASSDRTGGWETQYF. Complete variable domain (other parts from reference TRBV11-3 and TRBJ2-5): EAGVVQSPRYKIIEKKQPVAFWCNPISGHNTLYWYLQNLGQGPELLIRYENEEAVDDSQLPKDRFSAERLKGVDSTLKIQPAELGDSAVYLCASSDRTGGWETQYFGPGTRLLVL.

CDR3 protein: CASSFEWASGVVSSYNEQFF. The CDR3 DNA reads as TGTGCCAGCAGCTTTGAGTGGGCTAGCGGGGTTGTCAGCTCCTACAATGAGCAGTTCTTC. The rearrangement links TRBV5-5 to TRBJ2-1, with TRBD2 matching 9 bases. With V trimmed by 2 bases and J by 0 bases, 15 bases remained unmatched. The CDR3 is made up of 20 amino acids. Per germline, CDR1 SGHKS and CDR2 YYEKEE (reference sequence).

The chain couples TRBV6-5 to TRBJ1-3; no firm D call. Germline V lookup: CDR1 MNHEY, CDR2 SVGAGI. The CDR3 extends over 15 amino acids. Trimming shortened V by 0 bases and J by 2 bases, and 8 bases separated the two germline ends. CDR3 in amino acids: CASSYSRTAGNTIYF. In nucleotides, the CDR3 is TGTGCCAGCAGTTACTCGCGGACTGCTGGAAACACCATATATTTT.

V and J are TRBV5-6 and TRBJ2-1; D ambiguous. This CDR3 region has 16 residues. The V and J ends lost 4 bases and 3 bases respectively, with 17 bases between them. Looked up from germline, CDR1 is SGHDT and CDR2 is YYEEEE. The CDR3 DNA reads TGTGCCAGCAGCCAAGAAAGAGACCCGGGCTACAATGAGCAGTTCTTC. Translated, it gives CASSQERDPGYNEQFF. Full variable domain (remainder filled in from reference TRBV5-6 and TRBJ2-1): DAGVTQSPTHLIKTRGQQVTLRCSPKSGHDTVSWYQQALGQGPQFIFQYYEEEERQRGNFPDRFSGHQFPNYSSELNVNALLLGDSALYLCASSQERDPGYNEQFFGPGTRLTVL.

The CDR3 reads CASSPQLGTSGYEQFF. The DNA of the CDR3 is TGTGCCAGCAGCCCTCAGCTAGGGACTAGCGGATATGAGCAGTTCTTC. This chain links TRBV7-8 with TRBJ2-1, with TRBD2 matching 11 bases. Germline V gives CDR1 SGHVS, CDR2 FQNEAQ. J lost 8 bases, V lost 5 bases, and 11 bases had no gene match. There are 16 residues in the CDR3.

This clone turned up a few times. The CDR3: CAWSVRPHRGSGNTIYF. The CDR3 nucleotides read TGTGCCTGGAGTGTACGACCCCACAGGGGATCGGGAAACACCATATATTTT. This chain connects TRBV30 to TRBJ1-3, with TRBD1 matching 7 bases. The CDR3 length is 17 residues. Trimming at V came to 0 bases and at J to 4 bases, leaving 12 bases not matched to a gene. Germline V gene data show CDR1 as GTSNPN and CDR2 as SVGIG (reference sequence).

V is TRBV27 and J is TRBJ2-7, with 8 bases lining up with TRBD2. V lost 4 bases, J lost 0 bases, and 2 bases stayed unmatched. This CDR3 has 14 amino acids. Germline assignment: CDR1 MNHEY and CDR2 SMNVEV (reference sequence). The CDR3 spells CASSSGLVSYEQYF. CDR3 DNA: TGTGCCAGCAGTTCGGGACTAGTCTCCTACGAGCAGTACTTC.

The table lists this clone with a count of one. The genes are TRBV11-2 and TRBJ1-2; D not resolved. Trimming stripped 5 bases from V and 7 bases from J, with 17 bases between. The length of the CDR3 is 14 residues. CDR1 SGHAT and CDR2 FQNNGV come from the germline V gene. CDR3 sequence reads: CASSESDGKFGYTF. In DNA form, the CDR3 reads TGTGCCAGCAGCGAATCGGACGGGAAATTTGGCTACACCTTC.

This chain connects TRBV19 to TRBJ1-5; unclear D gene. Trimming took off 5 bases at V and 2 bases at J, with 19 bases between the two ends. The CDR3 has 17 residues. Looked up from germline, CDR1 is LNHDA and CDR2 is SQIVND (reference sequence). DNA of the CDR3: TGTGCCAGTAGTCAGCAGGTCCCTTCGTGGGGCAATCAGCCCCAGCATTTT. As protein: CASSQQVPSWGNQPQHF.

The chain uses TRBV6-5 and TRBJ1-1; 8 nucleotides align to TRBD1. This CDR3 contains 14 residues. With 7 bases clipped from V and 1 base from J, the junction kept 5 bases outside the gene matches. The V gene's germline CDR1 is MNHEY and CDR2 SVGAGI. The CDR3 here is CASIRTGPNTEAFF. CDR3 in DNA: TGTGCCAGCATTAGGACAGGGCCGAACACTGAAGCTTTCTTT.

This chain uses TRBV6-4 with TRBJ2-1, with 11 positions matching TRBD2. V shed 4 bases and J 4 bases; nucleotides not matched to a gene: 3. Germline CDR1 and CDR2: MRHNA and SNTAGT. The CDR3 totals 15 residues. The DNA for the CDR3 is TGTGCCAGCAGTGCACTAGCGGGGGAATACAATGAGCAGTTCTTC. Protein product: CASSALAGEYNEQFF.

The rearrangement joins TRBV6-2 or TRBV6-3 to TRBJ2-7; D gene ambiguous. Trimming left V 2 bases short and J 2 bases short, with 13 bases between. Germline V gene lookup returns CDR1 MNHEY and CDR2 SVGEGT. The CDR3 spans 15 residues. The CDR3 loop is CASSYDAVLTYEQYF. DNA for the CDR3: TGTGCCAGCAGTTACGACGCGGTACTCACCTACGAGCAGTACTTC.

The gene calls are TRBV13 and TRBJ2-3, with D possibly TRBD2 on 5 matching bases. The ends were cut back, 3 bases at V and 2 bases at J, with 9 bases in the middle. This CDR3 spans 14 amino acids. In germline, CDR1 is PRHDT, CDR2 FYEKMQ (reference sequence). The CDR3 spells CASSFRLPTDTQYF. The CDR3 DNA reads TGTGCCAGCAGCTTCCGACTACCCACAGATACGCAGTATTTT.

The gene calls are TRBV6-5 and TRBJ2-3, with D perhaps TRBD2 (6 bases). Germline values: CDR1 MNHEY, CDR2 SVGAGI. There are 15 residues in the CDR3. The ends were cut back, 6 bases at V and 1 base at J, with 14 bases in the middle. CDR3 sequence reads: CASSTTSWGTDTQYF. The CDR3 DNA reads as TGTGCCAGCAGCACGACTAGTTGGGGCACAGATACGCAGTATTTT.

This clone was observed a single time. Other DNA sequences from this sample encode an identical CDR3 as well. The chain recombines TRBV10-3 with TRBJ1-2, with D uncertain. Germline V CDR1 and CDR2: ENHRY, SYGVKD. There are 13 residues in the CDR3. V lost 0 bases, J lost 4 bases, and 6 bases lay in between. The CDR3 coding sequence is TGTGCCATCAGTGAGTCGGCAGGCTATGGCTACACCTTC. Amino acid sequence: CAISESAGYGYTF.

The gene calls are TRBV2 and TRBJ1-6; no clear D. V was clipped by 7 bases and J by 7 bases, with 17 bases between them. This CDR3 comprises 15 residues. Germline V gene data show CDR1 as SNHLY and CDR2 as FYNNEI. The CDR3 here is CASNPPPGRNSPLHF. For the CDR3, the DNA is TGTGCCAGCAACCCCCCCCCGGGGAGGAATTCACCCCTCCACTTT.

This sequence joins TRBV29-1 and TRBJ1-3, with D unclear. CDR3 size: 14 residues. Germline lookup yields CDR1 SQVTM and CDR2 ANQGSEA. Trimming removed 7 bases from V and 0 bases from J, with 13 bases in between. CDR3 DNA: TGCAGCGCTAAAGAGGGCTTCTCTGGAAACACCATATATTTT. Amino acids: CSAKEGFSGNTIYF.